A selection of T cell receptor beta chains follows, all from one sample in a study of cytomegalovirus exposure and HLA in healthy donors. Sequencing was performed with immunoSEQ multiplex PCR; in TCRdb, only in-frame clones are kept and a portion is missing. The sample lists under 200,000 clones, about four fifths seen once, with roughly an eighth in the top ten. Sample: PBMCs. The receptors come from a woman aged 25-40 years in good health and CMV-seropositive. Both conserved end residues are part of each CDR3. A D gene is named only where the DNA matches it firmly. Rows give clone size only sometimes, using once, few, many, or a class for an expanded clone.

>TRBV9|TRBD2|.|15|TRBJ2-1
TGTGCCAGCAGCCTTAGCGGGGGGTCCTACAATGAGCAGTTCTTC
CASSLSGGSYNEQFF
>TRBV28|.|.|15|TRBJ2-7
TGTGCCAGCAGTGAGACAGGGGACCGGGGGGCCGAGCAGTACTTC
CASSETGDRGAEQYF
>TRBV9|TRBD1|once|14|TRBJ1-2
TGTGCCAGCAGCGCGACGGGACAGAACTATGGCTACACCTTC
CASSATGQNYGYTF
>TRBV27|.|.|14|TRBJ2-3
TGTGCCAGCAGTTTATCACCCAGGGACTATACGCAGTATTTT
CASSLSPRDYTQYF
>TRBV6-5|TRBD2|.|13|TRBJ2-7
TGTGCCAGCACTCCTAGCGGCTCCTACGAGCAGTACTTC
CASTPSGSYEQYF
>TRBV11-3|.|.|15|TRBJ2-4
TGTGCCAGCAGCTTAGTGAGGGGGGCCAAAAACATTCAGTACTTC
CASSLVRGAKNIQYF
>TRBV6-1|.|few|13|TRBJ1-4
TGTGCCAGCAGCCCCAGGGAACCAGGAAAACTGTTTTTT
CASSPREPGKLFF
>TRBV28|.|.|14|TRBJ2-4
TGTGCCAGCAGTTCGTTTGTAGCCAAAAACATTCAGTACTTC
CASSSFVAKNIQYF
>TRBV25-1|TRBD2|few|14|TRBJ2-7
TGTGCCAGTACTAGCGGGAGTCGTGGGTACGAGCAGTACTTC
CASTSGSRGYEQYF
>TRBV5-6|TRBD1|.|14|TRBJ1-2
TGTGCCAGCAGCACGGGACAGGGGACCCATGGCTACACCTTC
CASSTGQGTHGYTF
>TRBV6-4|TRBD2|.|18|TRBJ2-1
TGTGCCAGCAGCCAAAAAAGGCCGAGCGGGAGGGCCTTCAGTGAGCAGTTCTTC
CASSQKRPSGRAFSEQFF
>TRBV6-1|TRBD2|.|20|TRBJ2-5
TGTGCCAGCAGTGAAGCCATGGGCGGGGGAGAACTCGACAAACAAGAGACCCAGTACTTC
CASSEAMGGGELDKQETQYF
>TRBV5-1|.|.|12|TRBJ2-5
TGCGCCAGCAGAATTCAACAAGAGACCCAGTACTTC
CASRIQQETQYF
>TRBV21-1|.|.|15|TRBJ2-7
TGTGCCAGCAGCAAGAGGGGGGGCTTAAGCTACGAGCAGTACTTC
CASSKRGGLSYEQYF
>TRBV13|.|.|15|TRBJ2-3
TGTGCCAGCAGCACAAACAGGGCGAGGACAGATACGCAGTATTTT
CASSTNRARTDTQYF
>TRBV7-3|TRBD1|.|15|TRBJ2-3
TGTGCCAGCAGCTTGACAGGGCGGCAAACAGATACGCAGTATTTT
CASSLTGRQTDTQYF
>TRBV19|.|few|15|TRBJ1-1
TGTGCCAGTAGTATGGTGACCGGGGGAGACACTGAAGCTTTCTTT
CASSMVTGGDTEAFF
>TRBV6-1|.|.|15|TRBJ1-5
TGTGCCAGCAGTGAATCATGGGAGCCTGGCCAGCCCCAGCATTTT
CASSESWEPGQPQHF
>TRBV6-1|.|.|14|TRBJ1-4
TGTGCCAGCACCCTGCCGGGACTCGGTGAAAAACTGTTTTTT
CASTLPGLGEKLFF
>TRBV6-5|.|few|15|TRBJ2-7
TGTGCCAGCAACCCCAGGGGGGACGGGGCCTACGAGCAGTACTTC
CASNPRGDGAYEQYF
>TRBV12-5|.|.|16|TRBJ2-7
TGTGCTAGTGGTTTGGTACAGAGGACTCCCGTGATGAAGCAGTACTTC
CASGLVQRTPVMKQYF
>TRBV7-9|.|.|16|TRBJ2-1
TGTTCCAGCAACTCCTTCGGGCGGGGGCCCTACAATGAGCAGTTCTTC
CSSNSFGRGPYNEQFF
>TRBV7-6|.|.|18|TRBJ2-1
TGTGCCAGCAGCCCATCCTCCGGGAATTCCGAATCCTACAATGAGCAGTTCTTC
CASSPSSGNSESYNEQFF
>TRBV29-1|TRBD1|.|14|TRBJ2-7
TGCAGCGTTGCCAGGACGCAGGGGGTCTACGAGCAGTACTTC
CSVARTQGVYEQYF
>TRBV4-3|TRBD1|few|14|TRBJ2-3
TGCGCCAGCAGCCAAGATGGGACAGAAGATACGCAGTATTTT
CASSQDGTEDTQYF
>TRBV11-1|TRBD2|.|16|TRBJ2-1
TGTGCCAGCAGCTCCCGGGGGGGGATCCGGGACAATGAGCAGTTCTTC
CASSSRGGIRDNEQFF
>TRBV30|.|once|12|TRBJ1-5
TGTGCCTGGAGTGCAGGGAATCAGCCCCAGCATTTT
CAWSAGNQPQHF
>TRBV6-1|.|.|18|TRBJ2-6
TGTGCCAGCAGTGAATTTTTGGCGGGATTCTCTGGGGCCAACGTCCTGACTTTC
CASSEFLAGFSGANVLTF
>TRBV19|.|.|14|TRBJ1-5
TGTGCCAGTAGTAAATCTGGGGCAGTTCAGCCCCAGCATTTT
CASSKSGAVQPQHF
>TRBV5-4|TRBD1|.|16|TRBJ2-2
TGTGCCAGCAGCTTTGGTTACAGGGGTAGCACCGGGGAGCTGTTTTTT
CASSFGYRGSTGELFF
>TRBV27|.|.|13|TRBJ1-3
TGTGCCAGCAGACCAACCTATGGAAACACCATATATTTT
CASRPTYGNTIYF
>TRBV9|TRBD1|.|14|TRBJ1-2
TGTGCCAGCAGCGCCGGACAGGGGGGCTATGGCTACACCTTC
CASSAGQGGYGYTF
>TRBV7-9|.|.|14|TRBJ2-2
TGTGCCAGCAACCGACCCACGGGCACCGGGGAGCTGTTTTTT
CASNRPTGTGELFF
>TRBV7-9|.|.|13|TRBJ2-7
TGTGCCAGCAGCTTAGGCCTAGATTACGAGCAGTACTTC
CASSLGLDYEQYF
>TRBV28|TRBD2|few|16|TRBJ2-7
TGTGCCAGCAGCTTCCGACCGGGACTAGCGGGAGGCGAGCAGTACTTC
CASSFRPGLAGGEQYF
>TRBV7-2|.|.|15|TRBJ1-2
TGTGCCAGCAGCTTGGGTGGCAGAGAGGATGGAGGCTACACCTTC
CASSLGGREDGGYTF
>TRBV28|TRBD2|.|17|TRBJ2-5
TGTGCCAGCAGTGATCCGCTGAGAGCGGGGGAAGGAGAGACCCAGTACTTC
CASSDPLRAGEGETQYF
>TRBV6-5|TRBD1|.|15|TRBJ2-7
TGTGCCAGCAGAATAACCGGGACAGTACCCTACGAGCAGTACTTC
CASRITGTVPYEQYF
>TRBV11-2|.|few|16|TRBJ2-1
TGTGCCAGCTGGGGCCCTGAGAGGTCCTCCCACAATGAGCAGTTCTTC
CASWGPERSSHNEQFF
>TRBV11-2|.|.|15|TRBJ2-5
TGTGCCAGCAGCTTAAGCGCGGCGGGAAATCGTCCCCAGTACTTC
CASSLSAAGNRPQYF
>TRBV29-1|.|.|12|TRBJ2-2
TGCAGCGTTGAAATGGGAGGAGGGGAGCTGTTTTTT
CSVEMGGGELFF
>TRBV19|TRBD2|.|17|TRBJ2-3
TGTGCCAGTGCTACCTACCCGGGGGGCGGGAGGACAGATACGCAGTATTTT
CASATYPGGGRTDTQYF
>TRBV4-1|.|.|17|TRBJ2-7
TGCGCCAGCAGCCAACCGGGACACTTCACTCCGGGGTACGAGCAGTACTTC
CASSQPGHFTPGYEQYF
>TRBV4-1|TRBD2|.|14|TRBJ2-7
TGCGCCAGCAGCTTCAGGACTAGCTTCTACGAGCAGTACTTC
CASSFRTSFYEQYF
>TRBV5-1|TRBD1|.|15|TRBJ1-2
TGCGCCAGCAGCTTAAGGACAGGGCCTACCTATGGCTACACCTTC
CASSLRTGPTYGYTF